The table lists the clone carrying this TCR beta chain with a few counts. Its antigen is unknown. CD4+ T cells from unexposed donors were obtained before the COVID-19 pandemic (2011-2018). This sample stems from a study of CD4 T cells in relation to SARS-CoV-2 and coronaviruses. As for the study in general: Crossreactive spike epitopes shared across donors were mapped to their HLA restriction. Overall study results and limits: Culture-expanded clones reflect memory recall rather than primary priming during culture. In roughly 60% of donors, memory CD4+ clonotypes crossrecognized SARS-CoV-2 and at least one common cold coronavirus spike.

Deep TCR-beta sequencing used DNA from uncultured naive and memory CD4+ T cells. Using immunoSEQ multiplex PCR, the repertoire was profiled, and TCRdb retains in-frame clones only, with some absent. In the table there are some 70,000 clones, approximately 93% of which are singletons. In germline, CDR1 is LGHNA, CDR2 YSLEER. V was trimmed by 1 base and J by 7 bases, leaving 11 bases between them. This CDR3 is 15 amino acids long. This chain joins TRBV4-3 and TRBJ1-6, with D unresolved. This clonotype was sampled from a human donor in good health. Material: naive CD4+ T cells from PBMCs. As for subset: naive CD4+ T cells isolated by negative enrichment. CDR3 nucleotides: TGCGCCAGCAGCCAAGCTACGGAGCCGAATTCACCCCTCCACTTT. The encoded protein is CASSQATEPNSPLHF.